This entry lists 25 T cell receptor beta chains sequenced from one sample in a study of cytomegalovirus exposure and HLA in healthy donors. The PCR employed 60 Vbeta primers together with 13 Jbeta primers. TCRdb's copy holds only in-frame clones and misses some; the assay was immunoSEQ multiplex PCR. The sample holds 150,000 to 200,000 clones. The sample was PBMCs. These receptors came from a woman between 18 and 29 years old in good health and CMV-seropositive.

The chain links TRBV4-1 to TRBJ2-3; 9 positions match TRBD2. The CDR3 covers 13 residues. Trimming removed 0 bases from V and 11 bases from J; junction bases left unmatched: 3. From germline, CDR1 is MGHRA and CDR2 YSYEKL. The CDR3 DNA sequence: TGCGCCAGCAGCCAAGATCCGCGGGGGGGGCAGTATTTT. This codes for CASSQDPRGGQYF.

V and J are TRBV25-1 and TRBJ2-3; D ambiguous. The germline gives CDR1 MGHDK, CDR2 SYGVNS. Trimming stripped 1 base from V and 2 bases from J, with 7 bases between. The CDR3 is 14 amino acids. CDR3 coding DNA: TGTGCCAGCAGTGAATTTACACCCACAGATACGCAGTATTTT. Encoded protein: CASSEFTPTDTQYF.

The chain has TRBV7-2 and TRBJ1-1; 7 nucleotides align to TRBD1. CDR1 is SGHTA, CDR2 FQGNSA, per germline. CDR3 length equals 15 residues. V shed 1 base and J 2 bases; nucleotides not matched to a gene: 4. The CDR3 sequence: CASSLDPGGNTEAFF. DNA for the CDR3: TGTGCCAGCAGCTTAGATCCAGGGGGAAACACTGAAGCTTTCTTT. The full variable domain, in which reference TRBV7-2 and TRBJ1-1 provide the parts outside the CDR3, is GAGVSQSPSNKVTEKGKDVELRCDPISGHTALYWYRQSLGQGLEFLIYFQGNSAPDKSGLPSDRFSAERTGGSVSTLTIQRTQQEDSAVYLCASSLDPGGNTEAFFGQGTRLTVV.

V is TRBV7-2 and J is TRBJ1-5; D is perhaps TRBD1 (5 bases). Germline CDR1 reads SGHTA; CDR2 reads FQGNSA. Trimming took 3 bases from V and 0 from J, leaving 9 bases between them. The CDR3 is 15 amino acids. The CDR3, as DNA: TGTGCCAGCAGCTTTTGGGGCGCTAGCAATCAGCCCCAGCATTTT. This encodes CASSFWGASNQPQHF.

V is TRBV29-1 and J is TRBJ1-1, with TRBD1 identical over 8 bases. Germline V lookup: CDR1 SQVTM, CDR2 ANQGSEA. The CDR3 is 13 amino acids. V lost 7 bases, J lost 5 bases, and 9 bases stayed unmatched. The CDR3, as DNA: TGCAGCGGAGACAGGGGCCGTAATACTGAAGCTTTCTTT. It yields the protein CSGDRGRNTEAFF.

DNA of the CDR3: TGTGCCACCAGCAGTAGGGGGCTCCCCTACGAGCAGTACTTC. Translation gives CATSSRGLPYEQYF. The V gene is TRBV15, the J gene TRBJ2-5, with TRBD1 matching over 7 bases. The assigned J gene may be wrong: the sequence end matches TRBJ2-7 better. The CDR3 spans 14 residues. The germline V gene has CDR1 LNHNV and CDR2 YYDKDF (reference sequence).

V and J are TRBV6-5 and TRBJ1-2, with D hard to call. This CDR3 has 14 residues. In germline, CDR1 is MNHEY, CDR2 SVGAGI. V lost 1 base to trimming and J lost 7 bases, with 13 bases between them. The CDR3 reads CASSYYQLSPGYTF. Written as DNA, the CDR3 is TGTGCCAGCAGTTACTACCAACTTAGTCCTGGCTACACCTTC.

The chain joins TRBV6-5 to TRBJ2-7; 8 nucleotides agree with TRBD2. Germline V lookup: CDR1 MNHEY, CDR2 SVGAGI. V was pared by 6 bases and J by 2 bases, with 6 bases of the junction left unmatched. The CDR3 is made up of 14 amino acids. The CDR3 spells CASSSRTSTYEQYF. In DNA, the CDR3 is TGTGCCAGCAGCTCCAGGACTAGCACCTACGAGCAGTACTTC.

J is TRBJ2-5 and V is TRBV15; D is unclear. Germline CDR1 is LNHNV and CDR2 is YYDKDF (reference sequence). The CDR3 is made up of 12 amino acids. Trimming pared 3 bases from V and 1 base from J, leaving 3 bases between. The CDR3 nucleotides read TGTGCCACCAGCAGGAGCCAAGAGACCCAGTACTTC. Amino acid sequence: CATSRSQETQYF. Variable domain in full (rest from reference TRBV15 and TRBJ2-5): DAMVIQNPRYQVTQFGKPVTLSCSQTLNHNVMYWYQQKSSQAPKLLFHYYDKDFNNEADTPDNFQSRRPNTSFCFLDIRSPGLGDTAMYLCATSRSQETQYFGPGTRLLVL.

A note on this clone: The same CDR3 arises from other DNA sequences in this sample as well. The chain recombines TRBV7-2 with TRBJ2-7, with D possibly being TRBD2 (5 bases). V lost 2 bases and J lost 4, with 6 bases in between. Germline-derived CDR1 and CDR2 are SGHTA and FQGNSA. CDR3 size: 12 residues. The CDR3 here is CASSLSGYEQYF. The CDR3 DNA reads as TGTGCCAGCAGCTTATCGGGGTACGAGCAGTACTTC. Based on the CDR3 plus reference TRBV7-2 and TRBJ2-7, the full variable domain is GAGVSQSPSNKVTEKGKDVELRCDPISGHTALYWYRQSLGQGLEFLIYFQGNSAPDKSGLPSDRFSAERTGGSVSTLTIQRTQQEDSAVYLCASSLSGYEQYFGPGTRLTVT.

The rearrangement links TRBV27 to TRBJ1-1; D remains unclear. Germline V gene data show CDR1 as MNHEY and CDR2 as SMNVEV (reference sequence). Trimming pared 1 base from V and 2 bases from J, leaving 5 bases between. The CDR3 covers 13 residues. This CDR3 reads CASSLWQNTEAFF. Here the CDR3 DNA reads TGTGCCAGCAGTTTATGGCAAAACACTGAAGCTTTCTTT.

The chain joins TRBV19 to TRBJ1-5; 10 bases agree with TRBD1. V shed 10 bases and J 0 bases; nucleotides not matched to a gene: 18. Germline CDR1 reads LNHDA; CDR2 reads SQIVND (reference sequence). The CDR3 sequence is 19 residues long. CDR3: CATSGGSDRGGHSNQPQHF. The CDR3 DNA is TGTGCCACGTCGGGAGGATCGGACAGGGGGGGCCATAGCAATCAGCCCCAGCATTTT.

On this clone itself: A read error may account for a junction end that differs from germline. V is TRBV4-1 and J is TRBJ2-1; perhaps TRBD2 as D (6 bases). The CDR3 length is 16 residues. The germline V gene encodes CDR1 MGHRA and CDR2 YSYEKL. CDR3 in amino acids: CASSQPGLSSYNEQFF. In nucleotides, the CDR3 is TGTGCCAGCAGCCAACCGGGACTTAGCTCCTACAATGAGCAGTTCTTC.

The V call is TRBV23-1, the J call TRBJ1-1, with D possibly TRBD1 on 6 matching bases. TRBV23-1 is sorted into the ORF group, with uncertain function. Trimming took off 6 bases at V and 1 base at J, with 21 bases between the two ends. This CDR3 has 17 amino acids. CDR3 sequence reads: CASSRDTKIMGNTEAFF. In DNA, the CDR3 is TGCGCCAGCAGCCGGGACACCAAAATAATGGGGAACACTGAAGCTTTCTTT.

V gene TRBV9 combines with J gene TRBJ1-2, with 9 bases matching TRBD1. Germline V CDR1 and CDR2: SGDLS, YYNGEE. This CDR3 region has 17 residues. The trim removed 1 base at V and 4 bases at J, leaving 11 bases unmatched. Written as DNA, the CDR3 is TGTGCCAGCAGCGTAAGTGGAGGGGACAGGGAAACCTATGGCTACACCTTC. Its translation is CASSVSGGDRETYGYTF.

The chain couples TRBV19 to TRBJ1-2; 7 bases map to TRBD1. The CDR3 has 19 residues. Germline CDR1 and CDR2: LNHDA and SQIVND (reference sequence). Trimming removed 2 bases from V and 2 bases from J; junction bases left unmatched: 17. The CDR3 DNA reads TGTGCCAGTAGTATAAGGACCGTCAGGGGGGCGCGTTCCAACTATGGCTACACCTTC. It encodes CASSIRTVRGARSNYGYTF.

The V and J genes are TRBV30 and TRBJ1-2; D remains unclear. Germline lookup yields CDR1 GTSNPN and CDR2 SVGIG (reference sequence). Trimming removed 0 bases from V and 5 bases from J, with 10 bases in between. The CDR3 is 13 amino acids. CDR3 residues: CAWSVQSVYGYTF. As DNA, the CDR3 is TGTGCCTGGAGTGTACAGTCAGTGTATGGCTACACCTTC.

V is TRBV19 and J is TRBJ2-7, with a possible D match to TRBD2 (6 bases). The germline V and J ends were trimmed by 5 bases and 4 bases, with 15 bases remaining between them. This CDR3 contains 14 residues. The germline CDR1 and CDR2 sequences are LNHDA and SQIVND (reference sequence). Here the CDR3 reads CASSSLTGRYEQYF. In DNA, the CDR3 is TGTGCCAGTAGTTCCCTGACGGGGAGGTACGAGCAGTACTTC.

This chain uses TRBV15 with TRBJ1-2; 7 nucleotides line up with TRBD1. CDR1 and CDR2 from the germline V gene are LNHNV and YYDKDF (reference sequence). The junction had 8 bases not matched to a gene; V was cut back by 5 bases and J by 2 bases. This CDR3 is built from 15 residues. Here the CDR3 reads CATSGPQGDNYGYTF. CDR3 nucleotide sequence: TGTGCCACCAGCGGCCCCCAGGGGGACAACTATGGCTACACCTTC. Looking up the rest from reference TRBV15 and TRBJ1-2 gives the full variable domain: DAMVIQNPRYQVTQFGKPVTLSCSQTLNHNVMYWYQQKSSQAPKLLFHYYDKDFNNEADTPDNFQSRRPNTSFCFLDIRSPGLGDTAMYLCATSGPQGDNYGYTFGSGTRLTVV.

The gene calls are TRBV19 and TRBJ2-7; D is uncertain. The CDR3 is made up of 13 amino acids. Trimming took 5 bases from V and 6 from J, leaving 14 bases between them. Germline CDR1 reads LNHDA; CDR2 reads SQIVND (reference sequence). CDR3 region: CASSPEWRGEQYF. DNA of the CDR3: TGTGCCAGTAGTCCCGAATGGAGAGGCGAGCAGTACTTC.

The chain couples TRBV7-6 to TRBJ2-2; maybe TRBD1 (5 bases). There are 15 residues in the CDR3. Germline V gene lookup returns CDR1 SGHVS and CDR2 FNYEAQ. V shed 6 bases and J shed 2 bases, with 13 bases lying between them. The CDR3, as DNA: TGTGCCAGCAGTTGGGTGGACACTAACACCGGGGAGCTGTTTTTT. Translation gives CASSWVDTNTGELFF.

This chain links TRBV10-3 with TRBJ1-6, with 8 nucleotides matching TRBD1. The CDR3 has 16 residues. J gave up 2 bases and V 10 bases, and 10 bases lay outside the gene matches. Germline V gene sequence: CDR1 ENHRY, CDR2 SYGVKD. This chain's CDR3 is CATRLGQGAYNSPLHF. The CDR3 DNA sequence: TGTGCCACCCGGCTTGGACAGGGCGCCTATAATTCACCCCTCCACTTT.

To note about this clone: Other nucleotide sequences from this sample produce the same CDR3. The rearrangement uses TRBV7-3 and TRBJ2-2; possible D gene TRBD1, 6 bases. V lost 0 bases and J lost 1, with 9 bases in between. Germline lookup yields CDR1 SGHTA and CDR2 FQGTGA. This CDR3 has 16 residues. CDR3 nucleotide sequence: TGTGCCAGCAGCTTAACTGGGGGCCTGAACACCGGGGAGCTGTTTTTT. As protein: CASSLTGGLNTGELFF.

The V and J genes are TRBV4-1 and TRBJ1-2; a possible D gene is TRBD1 (5 bases). This CDR3 has 16 amino acids. Germline CDR1 MGHRA, CDR2 YSYEKL. Trimming took off 1 base at V and 6 bases at J, with 18 bases between the two ends. CDR3 loop: CASSQAGLTKRNGYTF. DNA of the CDR3: TGCGCCAGCAGCCAAGCGGGACTTACTAAACGGAATGGCTACACCTTC.

V gene TRBV6-1 combines with J gene TRBJ2-1; TRBD2 aligns across 13 bases. Unmatched junction bases numbered 6, after V lost 4 bases and J lost 6 bases. This CDR3 contains 16 residues. Germline V gives CDR1 MNHNS, CDR2 SASEGT. The CDR3 bases are TGTGCCAGCAGTGTATCTGGACTAGCGGGGGCCAATGAGCAGTTCTTC. This encodes CASSVSGLAGANEQFF.